Listed below are T cell receptor beta chains from one sample, sequenced in a study of T-cell memory formation after mild COVID-19. TCRdb reanalysed the 5' RACE reads using MiXCR and keeps one entry per CDR3 protein. The sample holds 470,000 or so distinct CDR3 sequences, around 25% seen once. Sequencing used PBMCs or a T cell subset sorted from them (not recorded which). The receptor set was obtained from an adult woman who had mild COVID-19 (a few samples of this study predate the infection). Cell type and time point are not known. The CDR3 runs from the conserved cysteine through the conserved F or W. A D gene is named only where the DNA matches it firmly. Clone size, where shown, is once, few, many, or a class for clones that have expanded.

abundance	j_gene	v_gene	d_gene	CDR3aa	CDR3nt
few	TRBJ2-4	TRBV12-3/TRBV12-4	TRBD1	CASSDLGTGKNIQYF	TGTGCCAGCAGTGACTTAGGGACAGGAAAAAACATTCAGTACTTC
few	TRBJ1-5	TRBV6-1	TRBD1	CASGGQGGQPQHF	TGTGCCAGCGGGGGACAGGGCGGCCAGCCCCAGCATTTT
-	TRBJ1-2	TRBV2	-	CASSGSGDGYTF	TGTGCCAGCAGTGGGTCGGGTGATGGCTACACCTTC
few	TRBJ2-1	TRBV12-3/TRBV12-4	TRBD2	CASRERLARDSEQFF	TGTGCCAGCAGGGAGAGACTAGCAAGGGATAGTGAGCAGTTCTTC
few	TRBJ2-7	TRBV6-5	-	CATFVAGTYEQYF	TGTGCCACCTTCGTGGCAGGGACTTACGAGCAGTACTTC
few	TRBJ2-7	TRBV9	-	CASSVGGGNDEQYF	TGTGCCAGCAGCGTAGGAGGGGGTAACGACGAGCAGTACTTC
-	TRBJ2-7	TRBV9	TRBD2	CASSPSSGGSYEQYF	TGTGCCAGCAGCCCCAGTTCGGGGGGCTCCTACGAGCAGTACTTC
-	TRBJ2-2	TRBV6-6	-	CASSRTIGELFF	TGTGCCAGCAGCCGGACCATCGGGGAGCTGTTTTTT
many	TRBJ2-7	TRBV19	TRBD2	CASKPVAGGYEQYF	TGTGCCAGTAAGCCCGTAGCGGGAGGCTACGAGCAGTACTTC
-	TRBJ2-6	TRBV30	-	CAWSLAGTGANVLTF	TGTGCCTGGAGTCTAGCTGGGACTGGGGCCAACGTCCTGACTTTC
few	TRBJ2-7	TRBV4-1	-	CASSQDGAGYEQYF	TGCGCCAGCAGCCAAGATGGGGCCGGCTACGAGCAGTACTTC
-	TRBJ1-2	TRBV19	-	CASSIGNLNYGYTF	TGTGCCAGTAGTATCGGCAACCTTAACTATGGCTACACCTTC
once	TRBJ2-7	TRBV7-2	TRBD2	CASSSPGRGGSSYEQYF	TGTGCCAGCAGCTCCCCTGGGAGGGGCGGGAGTTCCTACGAGCAGTACTTC
few	TRBJ2-7	TRBV7-9	-	CASSLRGNSYEQYF	TGTGCCAGCAGCTTAAGGGGGAACTCCTACGAGCAGTACTTC
few	TRBJ2-1	TRBV6-1	TRBD1	CASAPGQGRGNEQFF	TGTGCCAGCGCCCCGGGACAGGGAAGGGGCAATGAGCAGTTCTTC
few	TRBJ2-7	TRBV27	-	CASSIQGPNEQYF	TGTGCCAGCAGTATACAGGGTCCGAACGAGCAGTACTTC
-	TRBJ2-7	TRBV7-6	TRBD2	CASSFTGTSGSYEQYF	TGTGCCAGCAGCTTCACCGGGACTAGCGGATCCTACGAGCAGTACTTC
-	TRBJ1-1	TRBV19	-	CASSIPGGGAFF	TGTGCCAGTAGTATCCCGGGTGGAGGAGCTTTCTTT
few	TRBJ2-5	TRBV6-2/TRBV6-3	-	CASSPNLLSLKETQYF	TGTGCCAGCAGTCCCAATCTACTTAGCCTTAAAGAGACCCAGTACTTC
-	TRBJ1-1	TRBV5-1	TRBD1	CASNTRTGVNTEAFF	TGCGCCAGCAACACCAGGACAGGGGTCAACACTGAAGCTTTCTTT
-	TRBJ2-1	TRBV5-1	TRBD1	CASSLGQGAWNEQFF	TGCGCCAGCAGCTTGGGACAGGGGGCCTGGAATGAGCAGTTCTTC
many	TRBJ2-3	TRBV7-9	-	CASSLGSSTDTQYF	TGTGCCAGCAGCTTAGGATCCTCCACAGATACGCAGTATTTT
-	TRBJ2-5	TRBV12-3/TRBV12-4	-	CASSFSDQETQYF	TGTGCCAGCAGTTTTTCAGACCAAGAGACCCAGTACTTC
-	TRBJ2-3	TRBV24-1	-	CATSPTMSGSRTDTQYF	TGTGCCACCAGTCCCACTATGAGCGGGTCCCGCACAGATACGCAGTATTTT
once	TRBJ2-7	TRBV27	TRBD1	CASSSTGAGEQYF	TGTGCCAGCAGTTCCACAGGGGCCGGGGAGCAGTACTTC
-	TRBJ2-6	TRBV29-1	-	CSVEGISGANVLTF	TGCAGCGTTGAAGGCATCTCTGGGGCCAACGTCCTGACTTTC
few	TRBJ2-7	TRBV6-5	-	CASSYERGHEQYF	TGTGCCAGCAGTTACGAGAGGGGCCACGAGCAGTACTTC
-	TRBJ2-1	TRBV7-9	TRBD2	CASSLGLTSGSSYNEQFF	TGTGCCAGCAGCTTAGGGTTGACTAGCGGGAGTTCCTACAATGAGCAGTTCTTC
few	TRBJ1-1	TRBV7-9	-	CASSFLQGNTEAFF	TGTGCCAGCAGCTTCTTACAGGGGAACACTGAAGCTTTCTTT
-	TRBJ1-2	TRBV29-1	TRBD1	CSVEGGQANYGYTF	TGCAGCGTTGAAGGTGGACAGGCTAACTATGGCTACACCTTC
-	TRBJ1-1	TRBV4-2	-	CASSQDIQEGSPFF	TGTGCCAGCAGCCAAGATATCCAGGAGGGAAGCCCTTTCTTT
few	TRBJ2-7	TRBV10-3	TRBD1	CATDDSWTGRYEQYF	TGTGCCACCGACGACTCTTGGACAGGGAGGTACGAGCAGTACTTC
few	TRBJ2-1	TRBV5-1	-	CASSPDARVREQFF	TGCGCCAGCAGCCCGGATGCGAGGGTTCGTGAGCAGTTCTTC
few	TRBJ2-7	TRBV12-3/TRBV12-4	TRBD2	CASSIGGLAGNF	TGTGCCAGCAGTATCGGAGGGCTAGCGGGGAACTTC
few	TRBJ1-1	TRBV7-6	-	CASSLEGTTNTEAFF	TGTGCCAGCAGCTTAGAGGGGACAACCAACACTGAAGCTTTCTTT
-	TRBJ2-1	TRBV7-9	-	CASSLALGVTYNEQFF	TGTGCCAGCAGCCTCGCCTTAGGTGTAACCTACAATGAGCAGTTCTTC
-	TRBJ2-2	TRBV12-3/TRBV12-4	-	CASSFPAGADTGELFF	TGTGCCAGCAGTTTCCCGGCAGGGGCGGACACCGGGGAGCTGTTTTTT
-	TRBJ2-3	TRBV5-1	-	CASSPEGYTDTQYF	TGCGCCAGCAGCCCCGAGGGCTACACAGATACGCAGTATTTT
-	TRBJ1-5	TRBV12-3/TRBV12-4	-	CASSLNPQGQPQHF	TGTGCCAGCAGTTTAAATCCTCAGGGGCAGCCCCAGCATTTT
few	TRBJ1-2	TRBV15	-	CATGTGSGYGYTF	TGTGCCACGGGTACAGGGTCCGGCTATGGCTACACCTTC